This section outlines one TCR beta chain sequence together with its context. Donation came from healthy HIV-negative adults that had no recent acute infections or vaccinations. Profiling relied on immunoSEQ multiplex PCR, and the TCRdb table lists in-frame clones only, not all of them. The data show around 440,000 clones, 70% to 80% seen once. The data derive from a study of shared clonotypes between healthy human individuals. The source is a woman between 40 and 50 years old in good health. Some clones in this sample may be carry-over from other donors' samples. Sequences were obtained from PBMCs.

CDR3 sequence (DNA): TGTGCCAGCAGTGAAGTCCCGGGGGGTGGGACGGCGAACACTGAAGCTTTCTTT. Its translation: CASSEVPGGGTANTEAFF. The chain uses TRBV6-1 and TRBJ1-1, with D possibly matching TRBD1 (5 bases). CDR3 length equals 18 residues. Germline V lookup: CDR1 MNHNS, CDR2 SASEGT. Trimming removed 1 base from V and 1 base from J, with 19 bases in between.